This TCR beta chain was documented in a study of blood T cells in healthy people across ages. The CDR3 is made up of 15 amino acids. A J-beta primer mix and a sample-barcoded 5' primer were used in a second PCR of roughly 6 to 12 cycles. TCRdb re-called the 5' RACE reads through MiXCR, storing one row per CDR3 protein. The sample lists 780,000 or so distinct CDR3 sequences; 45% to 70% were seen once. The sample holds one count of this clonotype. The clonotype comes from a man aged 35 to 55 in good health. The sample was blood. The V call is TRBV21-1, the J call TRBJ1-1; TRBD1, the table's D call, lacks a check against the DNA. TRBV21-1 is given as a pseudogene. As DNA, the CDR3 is TGTGCCAGCAGCAAAGAGTGGGGGCTTGAGACTGAAGCTTTCTTT. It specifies CASSKEWGLETEAFF.